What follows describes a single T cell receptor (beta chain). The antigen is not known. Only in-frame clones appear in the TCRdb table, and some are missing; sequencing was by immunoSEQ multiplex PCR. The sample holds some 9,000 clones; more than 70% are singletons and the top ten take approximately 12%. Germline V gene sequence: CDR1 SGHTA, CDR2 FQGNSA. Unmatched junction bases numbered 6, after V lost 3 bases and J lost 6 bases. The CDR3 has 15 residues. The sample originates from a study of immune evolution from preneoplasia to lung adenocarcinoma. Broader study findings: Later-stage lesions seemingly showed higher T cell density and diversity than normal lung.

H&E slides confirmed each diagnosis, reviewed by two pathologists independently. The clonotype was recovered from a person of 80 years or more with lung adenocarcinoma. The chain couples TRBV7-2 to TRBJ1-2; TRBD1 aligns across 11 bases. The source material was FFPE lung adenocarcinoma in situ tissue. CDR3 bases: TGTGCCAGCAGCTTTCTTACGGGACAGGGGGATGGCTACACCTTC. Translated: CASSFLTGQGDGYTF.